These 4 T cell receptor beta chains came from one sample sequenced in a study of T cells after yellow fever vaccination. From the 5' RACE reads, TCRdb called clonotypes with MiXCR, one entry per CDR3 protein. The sample lists a few hundred thousand distinct CDR3 sequences; 3.6% were seen once. The source was PBMCs, collected on the day of the yellow fever booster vaccination. These receptors were collected from a man between 18 and 35 years old who received the YFV17D yellow fever vaccine.

This clonotype was found many times. The rearrangement uses TRBV25-1 and TRBJ1-1; 8 positions match TRBD1. This CDR3 has 13 residues. Trimming at V came to 1 base and at J to 8 bases, leaving 3 bases not matched to a gene. The germline V gene encodes CDR1 MGHDK and CDR2 SYGVNS. The CDR3 loop reads CASSEWGQEEAFF. Written as DNA, the CDR3 is TGTGCCAGCAGTGAATGGGGACAGGAAGAAGCTTTCTTT.

This clonotype was detected a few times. This chain uses TRBV18 with TRBJ1-1; 7 bases map to TRBD1. The CDR3 totals 13 residues. Germline CDR1 is KGHSH and CDR2 is LQKENI. With 1 base clipped from V and 10 bases from J, the junction kept 6 bases outside the gene matches. The CDR3 loop is CASSPRDREGAFF. In nucleotides, the CDR3 is TGTGCCAGCTCACCACGAGACAGGGAGGGAGCTTTCTTT.

This clonotype showed up just a few times. The genes are TRBV6-2 or TRBV6-3 and TRBJ2-2; maybe TRBD1 (5 bases). Germline V gene data show CDR1 as MNHEY and CDR2 as SVGEGT. Trimming removed 1 base from V and 1 base from J, with 7 bases in between. CDR3 size: 15 residues. The CDR3 DNA is TGTGCCAGCAGTTACTTCAGGGAGAACACCGGGGAGCTGTTTTTT. It specifies CASSYFRENTGELFF.

This clonotype was observed many times. The rearrangement links TRBV7-8 to TRBJ2-2; D uncertain. The V gene's germline CDR1 is SGHVS and CDR2 FQNEAQ. CDR3 length: 15 residues. V was shortened by 7 bases and J by 5 bases, with 17 bases between the two germline ends. CDR3 coding DNA: TGTGCCAGCATCACCGGTCACATGTCGACCGGGGAGCTGTTTTTT. It codes for CASITGHMSTGELFF.